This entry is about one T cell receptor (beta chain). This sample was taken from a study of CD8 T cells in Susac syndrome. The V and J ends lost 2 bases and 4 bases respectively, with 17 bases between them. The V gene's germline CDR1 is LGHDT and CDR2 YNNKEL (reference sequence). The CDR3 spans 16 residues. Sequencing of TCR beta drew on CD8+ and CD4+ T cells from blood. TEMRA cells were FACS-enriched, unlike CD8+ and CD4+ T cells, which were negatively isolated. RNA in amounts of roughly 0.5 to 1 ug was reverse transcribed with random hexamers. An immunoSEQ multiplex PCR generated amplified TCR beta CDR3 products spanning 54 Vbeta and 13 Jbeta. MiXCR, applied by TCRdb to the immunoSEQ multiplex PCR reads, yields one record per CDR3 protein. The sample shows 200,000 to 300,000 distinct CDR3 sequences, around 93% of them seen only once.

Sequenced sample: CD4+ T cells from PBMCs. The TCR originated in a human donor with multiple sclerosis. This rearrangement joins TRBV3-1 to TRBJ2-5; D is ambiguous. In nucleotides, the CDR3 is TGTGCCAGCAGCCAATCCCGGACGGGTTTCGCAGAGACCCAGTACTTC. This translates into CASSQSRTGFAETQYF.